This T cell receptor beta chain was captured in a study of blood T cell repertoires in COVID-19. Sequenced by immunoSEQ multiplex PCR; TCRdb stores in-frame clones only, minus some. The sample contains 210,000 or so clones, 80% to 85% of which appear only once. CDR1 and CDR2 from the germline V gene are MRHNA and SNTAGT. The CDR3 runs to 14 residues. V lost 4 bases, J lost 3 bases, and 0 bases stayed unmatched. The chain recombines TRBV6-4 with TRBJ2-2; 9 bases match TRBD1. The sequence was collected from a woman aged 45 to 65 with acute COVID-19. The source material was PBMCs or T cells enriched from blood (not recorded which). The DNA of the CDR3 is TGTGCCAGCAGTGGACAGGGGGACACCGGGGAGCTGTTTTTT. It encodes CASSGQGDTGELFF.